This T cell receptor (beta chain) appears in the sequencing data of a study of Graves' ophthalmopathy and Graves' hyperthyroidism. The CDR3 spans 13 residues. Germline CDR1 is MNHNS and CDR2 is SASEGT. Beta-chain TCR CDR3 regions were amplified from RNA transcripts. An initial RT-PCR round employing HTBI primers preceded a second-round multiplex PCR. TCRdb fed the multiplex PCR reads into MiXCR, producing one record per CDR3 protein. The data show about 420,000 distinct CDR3 sequences, with more than 20% seen just once and 3% held by the top ten. This clonotype was picked up many times. One base away lies a much larger clone, so this may be a sequencing read error.

This rearrangement joins TRBV6-1 to TRBJ1-6, with D unclear. This receptor was identified in a woman between 18 and 30 years old with stable Graves' hyperthyroidism. Material for sequencing was peripheral blood. The CDR3 is CASGGSYNSHLHF. In DNA, the CDR3 is TGTGCCAGCGGCGGGAGTTATAATTCACACCTCCACTTT.